The 27 T cell receptor beta chains below were found in one sample sequenced in a study of shared clonotypes between healthy human individuals. TCRdb's table, derived via immunoSEQ multiplex PCR, lists solely in-frame clones and lacks some. The top ten clones hold about 0.13% of a sample with 2 million to 2.5 million clones, 95% of them seen once. Sequenced sample: naive CD4+ T cells sorted from blood. Documented subset: CD45RA+ positively selected. Receptor source: a young man in good health.

This rearrangement joins TRBV4-1 to TRBJ2-3; 13 bases match TRBD2. From germline, CDR1 is MGHRA and CDR2 YSYEKL. The J segment lost 2 bases and the V segment lost 4 bases, leaving 3 bases of the junction unmatched. This CDR3 region has 16 residues. The CDR3: CASSPGLAGPTDTQYF. In DNA, the CDR3 is TGCGCCAGCAGCCCGGGACTAGCGGGACCCACAGATACGCAGTATTTT.

The chain uses TRBV5-6 and TRBJ1-2; D not resolved. The V gene lost 1 base and the J gene lost 5 bases, with 9 bases spanning the gap. This CDR3 has 13 residues. Germline loops: CDR1 SGHDT, CDR2 YYEEEE. In nucleotides, the CDR3 is TGTGCCAGCAGCTTGCGAAGAAATTATGGCTACACCTTC. This translates into CASSLRRNYGYTF.

The chain combines TRBV5-1 with TRBJ2-5; TRBD1 agrees at 9 bases. With V trimmed by 0 bases and J by 11 bases, 14 bases remained unmatched. CDR3 length: 16 residues. Germline CDR1 and CDR2: SGHRS and YFSETQ. For the CDR3, the DNA is TGCGCCAGCAGCTTGGCAGGGACAGGGCCTAGTGGGGAGCAGTACTTC. Protein: CASSLAGTGPSGEQYF.

The chain carries TRBV5-4 and TRBJ1-4; D gene uncertain. There are 13 residues in the CDR3. The V end was cut by 0 bases, the J end by 7 bases, with 7 bases between. Germline CDR1 SGHNT, CDR2 YYREEE (reference sequence). The CDR3 coding sequence is TGTGCCAGCAGCTTGGGGCCAGGTGAAAAACTGTTTTTT. The encoded protein is CASSLGPGEKLFF.

This chain joins TRBV7-6 and TRBJ2-2; 8 positions match TRBD2. V lost 5 bases and J lost 5; bases outside the gene matches: 13. CDR1 is SGHVS, CDR2 FNYEAQ, per germline. The CDR3 totals 17 residues. CDR3 nucleotide sequence: TGTGCCAGCAGCCCGGGACTAGTGCCTATTATTACCGGGGAGCTGTTTTTT. Its protein product is CASSPGLVPIITGELFF. Looking up the rest from reference TRBV7-6 and TRBJ2-2 gives the full variable domain: GAGVSQSPRYKVTKRGQDVALRCDPISGHVSLYWYRQALGQGPEFLTYFNYEAQQDKSGLPNDRFSAERPEGSISTLTIQRTEQRDSAMYRCASSPGLVPIITGELFFGEGSRLTVL.

The chain links TRBV6-5 to TRBJ2-2; the match to TRBD1 covers 7 bases. V trimming: 7 bases; J trimming: 4 bases; junction bases outside the gene matches: 3. The CDR3 is 13 residues long. Per germline, CDR1 MNHEY and CDR2 SVGAGI. The CDR3 region is CASTRGFTGELFF. The CDR3 coding sequence is TGTGCCAGCACCAGGGGGTTCACCGGGGAGCTGTTTTTT.

The gene calls are TRBV10-2 and TRBJ2-1; no clear D. This CDR3 region has 15 residues. Germline V gene lookup returns CDR1 WSHSY and CDR2 SAAADI. Trimming left V 3 bases short and J 0 bases short, with 9 bases between. Here the CDR3 DNA reads TGCGCCAGCAGTGAATCCGTAAGCTCCTACAATGAGCAGTTCTTC. Encoded protein: CASSESVSSYNEQFF.

The V gene is TRBV7-6, the J gene TRBJ1-3; D gene unclear. This CDR3 is 15 amino acids long. CDR1 is SGHVS, CDR2 FNYEAQ, per germline. Trimming removed 2 bases from V and 0 bases from J, with 8 bases in between. This CDR3 reads CASSLNSPSGNTIYF. Here the CDR3 DNA reads TGTGCCAGCAGCTTAAATAGTCCCTCTGGAAACACCATATATTTT.

The CDR3 here is CASSLVSVETQYF. CDR3 sequence (DNA): TGCGCCAGCAGCTTGGTATCGGTAGAGACCCAGTACTTC. V is TRBV5-1 and J is TRBJ2-5; D unresolved. CDR1 and CDR2 from the germline V gene are SGHRS and YFSETQ. The CDR3 is made up of 13 amino acids. V was clipped by 0 bases and J by 4 bases, with 7 bases between them.

This clone was picked up a small number of times. Here the CDR3 reads CAIRDPGLGPYEQYF. The CDR3 DNA follows: TGTGCCATCAGAGACCCGGGACTAGGACCCTACGAGCAGTACTTC. V and J are TRBV10-3 and TRBJ2-5; 8 nucleotides line up with TRBD2. The end of the DNA fits TRBJ2-7 better, so the J call may be wrong. The CDR3 runs 15 residues. Per germline, CDR1 ENHRY and CDR2 SYGVKD.

CDR3 DNA: TGTGCCGGGGGAAGGGGCACTGAAGCTTTCTTT. Translating gives CAGGRGTEAFF. This rearrangement joins TRBV10-3 to TRBJ1-1; D perhaps matches TRBD1 (5 bases). This CDR3 region has 11 residues. CDR1 and CDR2 from the germline V gene are ENHRY and SYGVKD. Trimming removed 11 bases from V and 4 bases from J, with 11 bases in between.

This sequence joins TRBV5-1 and TRBJ2-5; either TRBD1 or TRBD2 may supply D (5 bases each). V was trimmed by 5 bases and J by 5 bases, leaving 10 bases between them. This CDR3 contains 12 residues. Germline-derived CDR1 and CDR2 are SGHRS and YFSETQ. The CDR3 DNA reads TGCGCCAGCAGTTCCGGGGCGGAGACCCAGTACTTC. It encodes CASSSGAETQYF.

This clone is a singleton in its sample. The rearrangement links TRBV28 to TRBJ2-3, with D perhaps assigned TRBD1 or TRBD2 (6 bases each). Per germline, CDR1 MDHEN and CDR2 SYDVKM. The CDR3 covers 13 residues. V was cut by 5 bases and J by 8 bases, with 14 bases left in between. This chain's CDR3 is CASSGGPAGTQYF. The CDR3 nucleotides read TGTGCCAGCAGTGGGGGGCCGGCGGGTACGCAGTATTTT.

CDR3 bases: TGTGCCAGTAGACAGACAGGCGCAAAGGGTGAAAAACTGTTTTTT. Its translation: CASRQTGAKGEKLFF. The rearrangement joins TRBV19 to TRBJ1-4; D is perhaps TRBD1 (6 bases). The V end lost 6 bases, the J end lost 7 bases, and 18 bases lay between the germline ends. From germline, CDR1 is LNHDA and CDR2 SQIVND (reference sequence). This CDR3 contains 15 residues.

J is TRBJ2-7 and V is TRBV10-2, with 7 bases aligning to TRBD1. The CDR3 covers 15 residues. The germline V gene has CDR1 WSHSY and CDR2 SAAADI. V dropped 3 bases and J dropped 2; count of bases not matched to a gene: 7. CDR3 DNA sequence: TGCGCCAGCAGTGACACCGGGACAGCTACCTACGAGCAGTACTTC. This translates into CASSDTGTATYEQYF.

This chain connects TRBV11-1 to TRBJ2-5; the D gene is possibly TRBD2 (5 bases). Trimming pared 4 bases from V and 0 bases from J, leaving 18 bases between. CDR3 length: 17 residues. Looked up from germline, CDR1 is SGHAT and CDR2 is FQDESV (reference sequence). CDR3 sequence (DNA): TGTGCCAGCAGCTCCGCCCGGTCGGGGAGTTACCAAGAGACCCAGTACTTC. Protein product: CASSSARSGSYQETQYF.

As regards this clone: Other DNA sequences of this sample code for an identical CDR3. The V gene is TRBV7-2, the J gene TRBJ1-1; D possibly corresponds to TRBD1 (6 bases). Per germline, CDR1 SGHTA and CDR2 FQGNSA. Trimming left V 5 bases short and J 1 base short, with 11 bases between. This CDR3 has 14 residues. For the CDR3, the DNA is TGTGCCAGCAGCCCGCGGACAGCGAACACTGAAGCTTTCTTT. Amino acids: CASSPRTANTEAFF.

The rearrangement links TRBV19 to TRBJ1-2; 7 nucleotides match TRBD1. There are 12 residues in the CDR3. J lost 3 bases, V lost 7 bases, and 2 bases had no gene match. The germline V gene has CDR1 LNHDA and CDR2 SQIVND (reference sequence). CDR3 sequence reads: CASNRGDYGYTF. In DNA, the CDR3 is TGTGCCAGTAACAGGGGCGACTATGGCTACACCTTC.

On this clone: This specimen includes other DNA sequences encoding the same CDR3. The V call is TRBV9, the J call TRBJ2-3; D gene ambiguous. V was trimmed by 1 base and J by 0 bases, leaving 9 bases between them. The CDR3 covers 15 residues. Germline V gene lookup returns CDR1 SGDLS and CDR2 YYNGEE. CDR3: CASSVSSRSTDTQYF. Written as DNA, the CDR3 is TGTGCCAGCAGCGTATCATCCCGGAGCACAGATACGCAGTATTTT.

The chain links TRBV4-1 to TRBJ2-3; 13 bases align to TRBD2. With V trimmed by 2 bases and J by 6 bases, 5 bases remained unmatched. The CDR3 runs to 16 residues. Germline V gene lookup returns CDR1 MGHRA and CDR2 YSYEKL. CDR3 sequence (DNA): TGCGCCAGCAGCCAATTACTAGCGGGAGGGTCTGATACGCAGTATTTT. It is translated as CASSQLLAGGSDTQYF.

The gene calls are TRBV6-6 and TRBJ2-6; D might be TRBD1 (5 bases). V was cut by 2 bases and J by 8 bases, with 7 bases left in between. Germline V gene data show CDR1 as MNHNY and CDR2 as SVGAGI (reference sequence). The CDR3 covers 13 residues. CDR3 amino acids: CASSYGHSNVLTF. For the CDR3, the DNA is TGTGCCAGCAGTTACGGACATTCCAACGTCCTGACTTTC.

This chain uses TRBV6-5 with TRBJ1-5, with D possibly being TRBD1 (6 bases). The CDR3 contains 14 residues. The germline V and J ends were trimmed by 6 bases and 3 bases, with 12 bases remaining between them. Germline V CDR1 and CDR2: MNHEY, SVGAGI. CDR3 bases: TGTGCCAGCAGACCGTACAGGGTCAATCAGCCCCAGCATTTT. Protein: CASRPYRVNQPQHF.

The chain has TRBV2 and TRBJ1-2, with 7 bases lining up with TRBD1. CDR1 is SNHLY, CDR2 FYNNEI, per germline. The CDR3 sequence is 14 residues long. V gave up 6 bases and J gave up 4 bases; unmatched junction bases: 8. CDR3 region: CASSPSPGGYGYTF. For the CDR3, the DNA is TGTGCCAGCAGCCCTTCCCCAGGGGGCTATGGCTACACCTTC.

This clone has a single count. The rearrangement joins TRBV5-1 to TRBJ1-4; D is unclear. CDR1 and CDR2 (germline): SGHRS, YFSETQ. This CDR3 region has 15 residues. With 4 bases removed from V and 0 bases from J, the gap between germline ends came to 10 bases. The CDR3 sequence is CASSLGFATNEKLFF. In DNA form, the CDR3 reads TGCGCCAGCAGCCTCGGGTTTGCAACTAATGAAAAACTGTTTTTT.

The CDR3, as DNA: TGTGCCAGCAGCTTTGGATTAGGAGACTATGGCTACACCTTC. Translating it yields CASSFGLGDYGYTF. This chain connects TRBV5-6 to TRBJ1-2, with D hard to call. The CDR3 length is 14 residues. Per the germline V gene, CDR1 is SGHDT and CDR2 is YYEEEE. Trimming cost V 2 bases and J 3 bases, with 11 bases left between them. The full variable domain, with the rest looked up from reference TRBV5-6 and TRBJ1-2, is DAGVTQSPTHLIKTRGQQVTLRCSPKSGHDTVSWYQQALGQGPQFIFQYYEEEERQRGNFPDRFSGHQFPNYSSELNVNALLLGDSALYLCASSFGLGDYGYTFGSGTRLTVV.

V usage is TRBV10-1 and J usage is TRBJ1-3, with a tentative D call TRBD1 (5 bases). Germline CDR1 and CDR2: WNHNN and SYGVQD (reference sequence). CDR3 length: 15 residues. Trimming shortened V by 5 bases and J by 2 bases, and 13 bases separated the two germline ends. In DNA, the CDR3 is TGCGCCAGCAGTCCTTCTGGAGGGGCTGGAAACACCATATATTTT. As protein: CASSPSGGAGNTIYF.

The chain employs TRBV5-6 and TRBJ2-1; D gene unclear. The length of the CDR3 is 13 residues. Germline V gene data show CDR1 as SGHDT and CDR2 as YYEEEE. Trimming shortened V by 2 bases and J by 10 bases, and 13 bases separated the two germline ends. The CDR3 DNA is TGTGCCAGCAGCTTCGCCGGAGTTGGAGAGCAGTTCTTC. The encoded protein is CASSFAGVGEQFF. The whole variable domain, remainder taken from reference TRBV5-6 and TRBJ2-1, is DAGVTQSPTHLIKTRGQQVTLRCSPKSGHDTVSWYQQALGQGPQFIFQYYEEEERQRGNFPDRFSGHQFPNYSSELNVNALLLGDSALYLCASSFAGVGEQFFGPGTRLTVL.